One sample yielded the 23 T cell receptor beta chains listed below, sequenced in a study of cytomegalovirus exposure and HLA in healthy donors. Both 60 Vbeta primers and 13 Jbeta primers went into the PCR. Profiled with immunoSEQ multiplex PCR; TCRdb holds only in-frame clones, not every one. The sample carries about 140,000 clones, around 59% recorded once. Sequenced material: PBMCs. All receptors derive from a male donor in good health and CMV-seronegative.

This clone was detected only a few times. The chain carries TRBV7-8 and TRBJ1-5, with D unresolved. V was clipped by 2 bases and J by 2 bases, with 13 bases between them. This CDR3 contains 16 residues. The V gene's germline CDR1 is SGHVS and CDR2 FQNEAQ. The chain's CDR3 is CASSLNRRSGNQPQHF. As DNA, the CDR3 is TGTGCCAGCAGCTTAAATAGGAGAAGCGGCAATCAGCCCCAGCATTTT. Full variable domain (missing parts from reference TRBV7-8 and TRBJ1-5): GAGVSQSPRYKVAKRGQDVALRCDPISGHVSLFWYQQALGQGPEFLTYFQNEAQLDKSGLPSDRFFAERPEGSVSTLKIQRTQQEDSAVYLCASSLNRRSGNQPQHFGDGTRLSIL.

CDR3 coding DNA: TGTGCCAGCAGCTTCTTACTATCGGGAGGGACAGTTAATGAAAAACTGTTTTTT. It translates to CASSFLLSGGTVNEKLFF. The chain is built from TRBV27 and TRBJ1-4, with TRBD1 identical over 7 bases. CDR3 length: 18 residues. Germline trimming cut 6 bases from V and 4 bases from J; bases unmatched to any gene: 17. CDR1 MNHEY and CDR2 SMNVEV come from the germline V gene (reference sequence). Looking up the rest from reference TRBV27 and TRBJ1-4 gives the full variable domain: EAQVTQNPRYLITVTGKKLTVTCSQNMNHEYMSWYRQDPGLGLRQIYYSMNVEVTDKGDVPEGYKVSRKEKRNFPLILESPSPNQTSLYFCASSFLLSGGTVNEKLFFGSGTQLSVL.

The rearrangement links TRBV11-2 to TRBJ1-6; maybe TRBD1 (6 bases). The CDR3 length is 18 residues. Germline CDR1 reads SGHAT; CDR2 reads FQNNGV. Trimming left V 6 bases short and J 7 bases short, with 25 bases between. Here the CDR3 reads CASRTIRPAGARNSPLHF. The DNA of the CDR3 is TGTGCCAGCAGGACAATACGGCCAGCGGGGGCGCGGAATTCACCCCTCCACTTT.

V gene TRBV5-6 combines with J gene TRBJ1-1; TRBD1 is a possible D gene (5 bases). Germline V gene sequence: CDR1 SGHDT, CDR2 YYEEEE. The CDR3 totals 13 residues. Trimming shortened V by 6 bases and J by 3 bases, and 12 bases separated the two germline ends. The CDR3 sequence is CASTTDTHTEAFF. The CDR3 DNA reads TGTGCCAGCACGACGGACACACACACTGAAGCTTTCTTT.

This clone has only a few counts. V and J are TRBV19 and TRBJ1-1; 7 positions match TRBD1. In germline, CDR1 is LNHDA, CDR2 SQIVND (reference sequence). The CDR3 contains 15 residues. V lost 7 bases and J lost 4; bases outside the gene matches: 12. The CDR3 DNA is TGTGCCAGTACCAACCTAAGACAGGGTGGCACTGAAGCTTTCTTT. Its protein product is CASTNLRQGGTEAFF.

The table lists this clone with a few counts. J is TRBJ1-6 and V is TRBV19; D is undetermined. Germline lookup yields CDR1 LNHDA and CDR2 SQIVND (reference sequence). This CDR3 has 13 residues. Trimming removed 6 bases from V and 8 bases from J, with 11 bases in between. CDR3 in amino acids: CASSENSYSPLHF. CDR3 DNA sequence: TGTGCCAGTAGCGAAAACAGTTATTCACCCCTCCACTTT.

This sequence joins TRBV7-3 and TRBJ2-2, with D perhaps matching TRBD1 (5 bases). This CDR3 is 15 amino acids long. Germline CDR1 SGHTA, CDR2 FQGTGA. The germline V and J ends were trimmed by 2 bases and 5 bases, with 12 bases remaining between them. The CDR3 DNA reads as TGTGCCAGCAGCTTATTGGCAGGGCATACCGGGGAGCTGTTTTTT. This sequence encodes CASSLLAGHTGELFF. The whole variable domain, remainder taken from reference TRBV7-3 and TRBJ2-2, is GAGVSQTPSNKVTEKGKYVELRCDPISGHTALYWYRQSLGQGPEFLIYFQGTGAADDSGLPNDRFFAVRPEGSVSTLKIQRTERGDSAVYLCASSLLAGHTGELFFGEGSRLTVL.

This clone showed up just once. The V call is TRBV30, the J call TRBJ2-7, with D hard to call. Germline CDR1 GTSNPN, CDR2 SVGIG (reference sequence). The CDR3 consists of 12 residues. The V and J ends lost 0 bases and 1 base respectively, with 4 bases between them. CDR3 in DNA: TGTGCCTGGAGTGTCCTGTCCTACGAGCAGTACTTC. This gives the protein CAWSVLSYEQYF.

This clone is a singleton in its sample. This chain joins TRBV12-5 and TRBJ2-2, with 8 bases fitting TRBD2. The CDR3 is made up of 15 amino acids. Trimming took 3 bases from V and 2 from J; bases not matched to a gene: 2. Germline CDR1 LGHNT, CDR2 FRNRAP. In DNA form, the CDR3 reads TGTGCTAGTGGTTTTCTAGCGGGCAACACCGGGGAGCTGTTTTTT. Encoded protein: CASGFLAGNTGELFF.

The chain links TRBV5-1 to TRBJ2-2, with D unclear. V was shortened by 4 bases and J by 7 bases, with 17 bases between the two germline ends. The CDR3 sequence is 15 residues long. Germline CDR1 SGHRS, CDR2 YFSETQ. The CDR3 is CASSTSGLIIGELFF. CDR3 coding DNA: TGCGCCAGCAGCACATCGGGTTTGATCATCGGGGAGCTGTTTTTT.

The rearrangement joins TRBV10-2 to TRBJ1-3; TRBD1 matches 8 bases. This CDR3 comprises 14 residues. Unmatched junction bases numbered 5, after V lost 6 bases and J lost 4 bases. The germline V gene has CDR1 WSHSY and CDR2 SAAADI. The CDR3 here is CASSRGRDGNTIYF. The DNA of the CDR3 is TGCGCCAGCAGCAGGGGGCGAGACGGAAACACCATATATTTT.

The rearrangement uses TRBV7-8 and TRBJ2-7; D is perhaps TRBD2 (6 bases). This CDR3 comprises 14 residues. Germline V CDR1 and CDR2: SGHVS, FQNEAQ. V lost 5 bases and J lost 3, with 14 bases in between. The CDR3 protein is CASSPRGGFYEQYF. In nucleotides, the CDR3 is TGTGCCAGCAGCCCCCGTGGGGGGTTCTACGAGCAGTACTTC.

J is TRBJ1-2 and V is TRBV30; D possibly corresponds to TRBD1 (6 bases). This CDR3 is built from 14 residues. Between the trimmed V and J ends, which lost 0 bases and 6 bases, there was a span of 14 bases. Germline values: CDR1 GTSNPN, CDR2 SVGIG (reference sequence). CDR3 bases: TGTGCCTGGAGTGTAGGCGGGGGGCCAGATGGCTACACCTTC. Its translation: CAWSVGGGPDGYTF.

V is TRBV29-1 and J is TRBJ2-1; 15 bases agree with TRBD2. This CDR3 has 12 residues. Looked up from germline, CDR1 is SQVTM and CDR2 is ANQGSEA. The V and J ends lost 7 bases and 13 bases, in that order; junction bases with no gene match: 5. The CDR3 protein is CSEGLAGGAQFF. CDR3 coding DNA: TGCAGCGAGGGACTAGCGGGGGGAGCCCAGTTCTTC.

Of note for this clone: No conserved phenylalanine or tryptophan ends this CDR3, so it is likely a read error. It is unclear where the CDR3 begins or ends on the DNA, so no DNA is shown, and the CDR3 is as TCRdb lists it. The chain employs TRBV6-5 and TRBJ1-5. Germline-derived CDR1 and CDR2 are MNHEY and SVGAGI. The CDR3 totals 12 residues, both ends included. The CDR3 loop is CASTQTDGGDHL.

The J gene is TRBJ1-5, the V gene TRBV4-3, with 7 nucleotides matching TRBD1. The CDR3 extends over 15 amino acids. Looked up from germline, CDR1 is LGHNA and CDR2 is YSLEER. J lost 3 bases, V lost 3 bases, and 5 bases had no gene match. As DNA, the CDR3 is TGCGCCAGCAGCCATCACAGGGGTCACAATCAGCCCCAGCATTTT. It translates to CASSHHRGHNQPQHF.

The V gene is TRBV7-2, the J gene TRBJ2-2; D call uncertain. Germline-derived CDR1 and CDR2 are SGHTA and FQGNSA. There are 13 residues in the CDR3. V lost 2 bases and J 5 bases, leaving 6 bases between the germline ends. In nucleotides, the CDR3 is TGTGCCAGCAGCTTACGCGTAACCGGGGAGCTGTTTTTT. This encodes CASSLRVTGELFF.

The chain has TRBV5-1 and TRBJ2-1, with TRBD1 matching over 8 bases. This CDR3 is 15 amino acids long. J lost 12 bases, V lost 0 bases, and 11 bases had no gene match. Germline loops: CDR1 SGHRS, CDR2 YFSETQ. The CDR3 region is CASSLEGQVWWGQFF. The CDR3 coding sequence is TGCGCCAGCAGCTTGGAGGGACAGGTATGGTGGGGGCAGTTCTTC.

In DNA, the CDR3 is TGCAGCGTTGGGGGACAGGGGAATAGCAATCAGCCCCAGCATTTT. It translates to CSVGGQGNSNQPQHF. The chain carries TRBV29-1 and TRBJ1-5; 10 nucleotides match TRBD1. Germline CDR1 reads SQVTM; CDR2 reads ANQGSEA. Trimming at V came to 4 bases and at J to 0 bases, leaving 3 bases not matched to a gene. This CDR3 comprises 15 residues.

In its sample, this clone was seen a few times. This chain links TRBV5-5 with TRBJ1-2, with D perhaps TRBD1 (5 bases). Trimming took off 4 bases at V and 4 bases at J, with 11 bases between the two ends. There are 13 residues in the CDR3. Germline CDR1 is SGHKS and CDR2 is YYEKEE (reference sequence). CDR3 sequence (DNA): TGTGCCAGCAGCCGGGACTCTGCCTATGGCTACACCTTC. Translated, it gives CASSRDSAYGYTF.

Written as DNA, the CDR3 is TGCGCCAGCAGTCAAGACAGTTTGAGAAACGAGCAGTACTTC. It specifies CASSQDSLRNEQYF. The genes are TRBV23-1 and TRBJ2-7, with D possibly being TRBD1 (5 bases). TRBV23-1 is given ORF status, its function remaining uncertain. This CDR3 contains 14 residues. Deletions cut 2 bases from V and 5 bases from J, with 13 bases between.

The V and J genes are TRBV7-8 and TRBJ2-5; no definite D call. The CDR3 runs 14 residues. V lost 5 bases to trimming and J lost 5 bases, with 15 bases between them. Germline CDR1 is SGHVS and CDR2 is FQNEAQ. The DNA for the CDR3 is TGTGCCAGCAGCCCTACCGCTGCCTTGGAGACCCAGTACTTC. This gives the protein CASSPTAALETQYF.

This clone has just a few counts. The rearrangement joins TRBV7-9 to TRBJ2-6; D may be TRBD2 (6 bases). The length of the CDR3 is 15 residues. In germline, CDR1 is SEHNR, CDR2 FQNEAQ (reference sequence). Trimming shortened V by 2 bases and J by 2 bases, and 7 bases separated the two germline ends. The CDR3 reads CASSLTGAGANVLTF. The DNA of the CDR3 is TGTGCCAGCAGCTTAACGGGGGCTGGGGCCAACGTCCTGACTTTC.